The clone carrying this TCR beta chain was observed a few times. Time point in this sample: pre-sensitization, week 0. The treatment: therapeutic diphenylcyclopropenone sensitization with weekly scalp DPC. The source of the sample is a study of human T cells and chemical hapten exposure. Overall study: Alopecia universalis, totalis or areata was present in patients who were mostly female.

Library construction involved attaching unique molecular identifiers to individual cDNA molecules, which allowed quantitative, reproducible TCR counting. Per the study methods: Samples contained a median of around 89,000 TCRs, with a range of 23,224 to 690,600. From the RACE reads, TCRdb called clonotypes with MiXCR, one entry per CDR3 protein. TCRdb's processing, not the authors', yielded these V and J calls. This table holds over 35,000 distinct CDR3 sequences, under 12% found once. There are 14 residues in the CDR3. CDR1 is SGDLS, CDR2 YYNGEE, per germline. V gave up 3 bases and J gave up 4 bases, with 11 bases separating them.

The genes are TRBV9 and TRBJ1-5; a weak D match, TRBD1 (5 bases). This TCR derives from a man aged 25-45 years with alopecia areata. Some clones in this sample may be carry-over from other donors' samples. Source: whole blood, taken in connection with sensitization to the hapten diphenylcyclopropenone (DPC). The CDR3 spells CASSAGSGNQPQHF. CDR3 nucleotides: TGTGCCAGCAGCGCCGGATCAGGGAATCAGCCCCAGCATTTT.